Below, 11 T cell receptor beta chains from the same sample are listed, as sequenced in a study of T cells in Graves' hyperthyroidism and ophthalmopathy. TCR beta CDR3 regions were amplified from RNA transcripts. The HTBI primer set drove a first-round RT-PCR of the TCR CDR3. TCRdb redid the calling of the multiplex PCR reads with MiXCR, one entry per CDR3 protein. The sample holds around 690,000 distinct CDR3 sequences; less than 25% are singletons and the top ten take about 35%. Sequencing input: blood. The receptors here all came from a man in his thirties or forties with Graves' ophthalmopathy.

A remark on this clonotype: The junction and the germline gene differ at one end; a read error may be behind it. This chain links TRBV20-1 with TRBJ2-1; D is undetermined. The length of the CDR3 is 14 residues. The germline V gene encodes CDR1 DFQATT and CDR2 SNEGSKA (reference sequence). CDR3 bases: TGCAGTGCTGGAGAGCTGGAACCTCACAATGAGCAGTTCTTC. Amino acid sequence: CSAGELEPHNEQFF.

The V call is TRBV4-2, the J call TRBJ2-7; D uncertain. Germline V gene sequence: CDR1 LGHNA, CDR2 YNFKEQ. Trimming pared 3 bases from V and 0 bases from J, leaving 9 bases between. The CDR3 runs to 14 residues. CDR3 coding DNA: TGTGCCAGCAGCCAGGGTATCACCTCCTACGAGCAGTACTTC. Translated, it gives CASSQGITSYEQYF.

The genes are TRBV9 and TRBJ1-1, with D possibly matching TRBD1 (6 bases). The CDR3 is 13 amino acids. CDR1 and CDR2 (germline): SGDLS, YYNGEE. V lost 4 bases to trimming and J lost 4 bases, with 11 bases between them. DNA for the CDR3: TGTGCCAGCAGCCCCGGGACAAGCACTGAAGCTTTCTTT. The encoded protein is CASSPGTSTEAFF.

This clonotype was seen a handful of times. This sequence joins TRBV10-2 and TRBJ1-5, with no clear D. Per germline, CDR1 WSHSY and CDR2 SAAADI. Trimming stripped 0 bases from V and 5 bases from J, with 8 bases between. The CDR3 runs to 14 residues. CDR3 in DNA: TGCGCCAGCAGTGAGTCGACTGGAGATCAGCCCCAGCATTTT. Its translation: CASSESTGDQPQHF.

This clonotype was detected many times. J is TRBJ1-1 and V is TRBV11-2; the match to TRBD1 covers 8 bases. The CDR3 has 12 residues. V shed 5 bases, J shed 6 bases, and the junction held 2 bases outside the gene matches. Germline lookup yields CDR1 SGHAT and CDR2 FQNNGV. The CDR3 spells CASSPDRAEAFF. In nucleotides, the CDR3 is TGTGCCAGCAGCCCGGACAGGGCTGAAGCTTTCTTT. Filled out from reference TRBV11-2 and TRBJ1-1, the complete variable domain reads EAGVAQSPRYKIIEKRQSVAFWCNPISGHATLYWYQQILGQGPKLLIQFQNNGVVDDSQLPKDRFSAERLKGVDSTLKIQPAKLEDSAVYLCASSPDRAEAFFGQGTRLTVV.

This clonotype was observed many times. J is TRBJ2-3 and V is TRBV28; 12 bases agree with TRBD2. Germline V gene data show CDR1 as MDHEN and CDR2 as SYDVKM. The CDR3 has 16 amino acids. Trimming cost V 6 bases and J 1 base; bases outside gene matches: 5. CDR3 DNA: TGTGCCAGCAGCCTAGGGACTAGCGGGCGCACAGATACGCAGTATTTT. Protein: CASSLGTSGRTDTQYF.

Ten or more counts support this clonotype. The V gene is TRBV11-2, the J gene TRBJ2-1; 11 positions agree with TRBD2. V lost 5 bases and J lost 7; bases outside the gene matches: 16. This CDR3 has 18 amino acids. Germline CDR1 reads SGHAT; CDR2 reads FQNNGV. In DNA form, the CDR3 reads TGTGCCAGCAGCCACCCCACCTATAGCGGGAGGGCCGTGAATGAGCAGTTCTTC. This gives the protein CASSHPTYSGRAVNEQFF.

The chain recombines TRBV3-1 with TRBJ1-2; D possibly corresponds to TRBD1 (5 bases). V was pared by 1 base and J by 5 bases, with 8 bases between. Germline CDR1 is LGHDT and CDR2 is YNNKEL (reference sequence). The CDR3 sequence is 13 residues long. The CDR3 DNA reads as TGTGCCAGCAGCCAAGGGGGACGGTATGGCTACACCTTC. Protein sequence: CASSQGGRYGYTF.

Many counts were recorded for this clonotype. J is TRBJ2-3 and V is TRBV5-1; D possibly corresponds to TRBD2 (6 bases). Trimming removed 4 bases from V and 2 bases from J, with 14 bases in between. The CDR3 has 15 residues. CDR1 is SGHRS and CDR2 is YFSETQ in the germline V gene. The CDR3 is CASSVGSVVTDTQYF. The CDR3, as DNA: TGCGCCAGCAGCGTCGGGAGCGTGGTCACAGATACGCAGTATTTT.

The rearrangement joins TRBV6-1 to TRBJ2-2; D is perhaps TRBD1 (5 bases). This CDR3 has 13 residues. Trimming took 8 bases from V and 0 from J, leaving 7 bases between them. The germline V gene encodes CDR1 MNHNS and CDR2 SASEGT. This CDR3 is CASRTTNTGELFF. The CDR3 DNA reads as TGTGCCAGCCGGACAACGAACACCGGGGAGCTGTTTTTT.

The J gene is TRBJ2-3, the V gene TRBV12-3 or TRBV12-4, with D tentatively TRBD2 (6 bases). The CDR3 runs 16 residues. Deletions cut 6 bases from V and 2 bases from J, with 18 bases between. CDR3 amino acids: CASSLTPGSPTDTQYF. CDR3 nucleotides: TGTGCCAGCAGCTTAACCCCCGGGAGCCCCACAGATACGCAGTATTTT.